These 23 T cell receptor beta chains came from one sample sequenced in a study of radiotherapy plus CTLA-4 blockade in lung cancer. Produced via immunoSEQ multiplex PCR; TCRdb's table is partial and in-frame only. This sample has approximately 69,000 clones, with 78% found just once. This specimen was peripheral blood, taken from a patient treated with radiotherapy plus ipilimumab. The receptors were sampled from a human donor with non-small cell lung cancer who had a complete response to radiotherapy plus ipilimumab.

This rearrangement joins TRBV18 to TRBJ1-5, with a weak D call TRBD1 (6 bases). Between the trimmed V and J ends, which lost 5 bases and 7 bases, there was a span of 12 bases. Germline V CDR1 and CDR2: KGHSH, LQKENI. The CDR3 runs 13 residues. The CDR3 DNA is TGTGCCAGCTCAAAAGAGGGGGGACAGCCCCAGCATTTT. It is translated as CASSKEGGQPQHF.

This clone was seen just once. The rearrangement links TRBV30 to TRBJ2-7, with TRBD2 as a possible D gene (7 bases). CDR3 length equals 12 residues. The V gene lost 2 bases and the J gene lost 6 bases, with 11 bases spanning the gap. Germline-derived CDR1 and CDR2 are GTSNPN and SVGIG (reference sequence). The CDR3 reads CAWSRGGPEQYF. In DNA, the CDR3 is TGTGCCTGGAGTAGGGGGGGGCCCGAGCAGTACTTC.

The chain couples TRBV30 to TRBJ1-2; D call uncertain. CDR3 length: 13 residues. The V end lost 3 bases, the J end lost 3 bases, and 11 bases lay between the germline ends. CDR1 and CDR2 (germline): GTSNPN, SVGIG (reference sequence). The CDR3 here is CAWSLLADYGYTF. CDR3 DNA: TGTGCCTGGAGCCTCTTGGCGGACTATGGCTACACCTTC.

The chain is built from TRBV10-1 and TRBJ2-5, with a weak D call TRBD2 (5 bases). Germline CDR1 and CDR2: WNHNN and SYGVQD (reference sequence). The CDR3 is 13 residues long. With 3 bases removed from V and 4 bases from J, the gap between germline ends came to 9 bases. The DNA for the CDR3 is TGCGCCAGCAGTGAAGGTGGGAGAGAGACCCAGTACTTC. Protein: CASSEGGRETQYF.

As DNA, the CDR3 is TGTGCTAGTGGCCCCCGGCCCACCTACAATGAGCAGTTCTTC. This encodes CASGPRPTYNEQFF. V and J are TRBV12-5 and TRBJ2-1; D ambiguous. V lost 6 bases and J lost 2, with 11 bases in between. This CDR3 region has 14 residues. Germline V gene lookup returns CDR1 LGHNT and CDR2 FRNRAP.

The V call is TRBV7-6, the J call TRBJ2-1; possibly TRBD1 or TRBD2 for D (6 bases each). The CDR3 has 17 residues. The V gene lost 0 bases and the J gene lost 2 bases, with 14 bases spanning the gap. Germline V CDR1 and CDR2: SGHVS, FNYEAQ. The CDR3 nucleotides are TGTGCCAGCAGCTTAGCGGTGGTGGGGGGCCCCTACAATGAGCAGTTCTTC. Translation gives CASSLAVVGGPYNEQFF.

As DNA, the CDR3 is TGTGCCAGCAGTTACGACTCCGGCGCTGAAGCTTTCTTT. Amino acid sequence: CASSYDSGAEAFF. The chain is built from TRBV6-5 and TRBJ1-1, with D uncertain. This CDR3 region has 13 residues. Per the germline V gene, CDR1 is MNHEY and CDR2 is SVGAGI. V was clipped by 2 bases and J by 6 bases, with 10 bases between them.

The chain carries TRBV18 and TRBJ1-1; 8 bases fit TRBD1. The CDR3 is 14 amino acids. The ends lost 6 bases at V and 5 bases at J; junction bases unmatched: 8. Germline values: CDR1 KGHSH, CDR2 LQKENI. CDR3 DNA sequence: TGTGCCAGCTCCCCAAGTCAGGGGGCGACTGAAGCTTTCTTT. It yields the protein CASSPSQGATEAFF.

The sample holds one count of this clone. V and J are TRBV4-3 and TRBJ1-2; TRBD1 matches at 7 bases. Germline CDR1 reads LGHNA; CDR2 reads YSLEER. The CDR3 spans 14 residues. J was trimmed by 7 bases and V by 4 bases; bases with no gene match: 9. The CDR3: CASSRTTGSGGYTF. The CDR3 DNA sequence: TGCGCCAGCAGCCGTACGACAGGGTCGGGTGGCTACACCTTC.

This sequence joins TRBV4-1 and TRBJ2-5; 8 bases match TRBD1. CDR3 length equals 19 residues. V shed 3 bases and J 6 bases; nucleotides not matched to a gene: 21. CDR1 and CDR2 from the germline V gene are MGHRA and YSYEKL. CDR3 sequence reads: CASSQLGQGTGFEIKTQYF. As DNA, the CDR3 is TGCGCCAGCAGCCAGCTAGGACAGGGAACGGGATTTGAAATAAAGACCCAGTACTTC.

The genes are TRBV27 and TRBJ1-1, with 9 bases matching TRBD1. Trimming at V came to 4 bases and at J to 3 bases, leaving 3 bases not matched to a gene. Looked up from germline, CDR1 is MNHEY and CDR2 is SMNVEV (reference sequence). The CDR3 is 14 amino acids. CDR3 sequence: CASSYGDRDTEAFF. The CDR3 DNA sequence: TGTGCCAGCAGTTACGGGGACAGGGACACTGAAGCTTTCTTT.

This chain's CDR3 is CASSLSDRGTDTQYF. The CDR3 DNA reads as TGTGCCAGCAGCTTATCGGACAGGGGCACAGATACGCAGTATTTT. V gene TRBV7-9 combines with J gene TRBJ2-3; 8 bases align to TRBD1. The trim removed 2 bases at V and 1 base at J, leaving 2 bases unmatched. Germline CDR1 and CDR2: SEHNR and FQNEAQ (reference sequence). This CDR3 has 15 residues.

This clone showed up just a few times. The chain couples TRBV5-4 to TRBJ1-2, with 11 bases fitting TRBD1. The CDR3 runs to 13 residues. V dropped 4 bases and J dropped 8; count of bases not matched to a gene: 4. Germline lookup yields CDR1 SGHNT and CDR2 YYREEE (reference sequence). As DNA, the CDR3 is TGTGCCAGCAGCCGGGACAGGGGGGAGGGCTACACCTTC. Translating gives CASSRDRGEGYTF. Complete variable domain (other parts from reference TRBV5-4 and TRBJ1-2): ETGVTQSPTHLIKTRGQQVTLRCSSQSGHNTVSWYQQALGQGPQFIFQYYREEENGRGNFPPRFSGLQFPNYSSELNVNALELDDSALYLCASSRDRGEGYTFGSGTRLTVV.

The V call is TRBV5-6, the J call TRBJ1-1, with 10 bases fitting TRBD1. Germline lookup yields CDR1 SGHDT and CDR2 YYEEEE. The CDR3 covers 16 residues. V lost 4 bases to trimming and J lost 0 bases; unmatched junction nucleotides: 6. CDR3 coding DNA: TGTGCCAGCAGCCCAACGGGACAGGGGATGAACACTGAAGCTTTCTTT. Translating gives CASSPTGQGMNTEAFF.

This clone has a handful of counts. The chain links TRBV7-2 to TRBJ2-7, with TRBD2 identical over 8 bases. CDR3 length: 15 residues. V shed 1 base, J shed 3 bases, and the junction held 5 bases outside the gene matches. Looked up from germline, CDR1 is SGHTA and CDR2 is FQGNSA. For the CDR3, the DNA is TGTGCCAGCAGCTTAGGCGCGGCGGGAGGCTACGAGCAGTACGTC. This encodes CASSLGAAGGYEQYV.

This chain joins TRBV7-2 and TRBJ1-6; the D is unclear. V was shortened by 1 base and J by 9 bases, with 16 bases between the two germline ends. This CDR3 contains 16 residues. The germline V gene has CDR1 SGHTA and CDR2 FQGNSA. CDR3 in DNA: TGTGCCAGCAGCTTAGAGGCGAACACTGAGACTTCACCCCTCCACTTT. It specifies CASSLEANTETSPLHF.

CDR3 protein: CASGKGTGVYGYTF. As DNA, the CDR3 is TGTGCTAGTGGTAAAGGGACGGGAGTCTATGGCTACACCTTC. This chain uses TRBV12-5 with TRBJ1-2; D perhaps matches TRBD1 (5 bases). V shed 5 bases and J shed 4 bases, with 14 bases lying between them. This CDR3 is 14 amino acids long. CDR1 is LGHNT and CDR2 is FRNRAP in the germline V gene.

DNA of the CDR3: TGTGCCAGCAGCGCGCACCGCAGGGGCACAGATACGCAGTATTTT. This encodes CASSAHRRGTDTQYF. This chain links TRBV11-2 with TRBJ2-3; tentative D call: TRBD1 (5 bases). CDR3 length: 15 amino acids. The V gene's germline CDR1 is SGHAT and CDR2 FQNNGV. The V gene lost 5 bases and the J gene lost 1 base, with 13 bases spanning the gap.

V gene TRBV19 combines with J gene TRBJ2-7; D unresolved. The CDR3 has 12 residues. V lost 4 bases and J lost 3, with 7 bases in between. Germline V gene sequence: CDR1 LNHDA, CDR2 SQIVND (reference sequence). The CDR3 DNA is TGTGCCAGTAGTACAGGCTACTACGAGCAGTACTTC. Translating it yields CASSTGYYEQYF.

The chain has TRBV9 and TRBJ2-1; D remains unclear. Germline V gene lookup returns CDR1 SGDLS and CDR2 YYNGEE. The CDR3 contains 14 residues. With 2 bases removed from V and 7 bases from J, the gap between germline ends came to 13 bases. The chain's CDR3 is CASSVSPARNEQFF. The CDR3 DNA sequence: TGTGCCAGCAGCGTGTCCCCGGCCAGAAATGAGCAGTTCTTC.

The J gene is TRBJ2-1, the V gene TRBV10-1; 7 nucleotides align to TRBD2. CDR3 size: 14 residues. Losses at the gene ends were 4 bases for V and 9 bases for J; bases not matched to a gene: 9. From germline, CDR1 is WNHNN and CDR2 SYGVQD (reference sequence). CDR3 region: CASSAVQGGTEQFF. The CDR3 DNA sequence: TGCGCCAGCAGTGCCGTCCAGGGAGGGACTGAGCAGTTCTTC.

The gene calls are TRBV2 and TRBJ1-2; D gene unclear. CDR1 is SNHLY, CDR2 FYNNEI, per germline. Trimming stripped 4 bases from V and 1 base from J, with 10 bases between. The CDR3 runs to 14 residues. The CDR3 DNA reads TGTGCCAGCAGTGGGGCGCTTTTTAACTATGGCTACACCTTC. Its translation: CASSGALFNYGYTF.

CDR3 DNA: TGTGCCAGCAGTTACTCGCGTAGGGCATCCGGCTACACCTTC. It encodes CASSYSRRASGYTF. The chain has TRBV6-5 and TRBJ1-2; no definite D call. The V gene lost 0 bases and the J gene lost 8 bases, with 13 bases spanning the gap. The CDR3 is made up of 14 amino acids. Germline V gene sequence: CDR1 MNHEY, CDR2 SVGAGI.